The clone carrying this T cell receptor (beta chain) was detected many times. The antigen is unknown. The sample originates from a study of T cell repertoires in cytomegalovirus infection. For the study at large: Both CMV infection and a matching HLA type were indicated by public TCR beta signatures.

Notes on the study in general: HLA-C-restricted, CMV-specific TCR beta clonotypes were dominant ex vivo. Based on cumulative public TCR beta family frequency, carriers of CMV plus the relevant HLA were identified.

TCRdb independently ran MiXCR on the reads; one entry per CDR3 protein. The table includes 100,000 to 150,000 distinct CDR3 sequences, approximately 24% detected once. The receptor comes from a human donor in good health (CMV status not recorded). Some clones in this sample may be carry-over from other donors' samples. Sequencing used PBMCs, sequenced either directly or after in vitro stimulation (not recorded which).

CDR3 bases: TGTGCCAGCAGCTCGTCCGGGTCGGTTAGGCCCCAGCATTTT. Its protein product is CASSSSGSVRPQHF. This chain joins TRBV7-2 and TRBJ1-5; no clear D. The germline V and J ends were trimmed by 4 bases and 9 bases, with 16 bases remaining between them. Germline V gene sequence: CDR1 SGHTA, CDR2 FQGNSA. The CDR3 is made up of 14 amino acids. Combining the CDR3 with reference TRBV7-2 and TRBJ1-5 gives the whole variable domain GAGVSQSPSNKVTEKGKDVELRCDPISGHTALYWYRQSLGQGLEFLIYFQGNSAPDKSGLPSDRFSAERTGGSVSTLTIQRTQQEDSAVYLCASSSSGSVRPQHFGDGTRLSIL.